Sequencing of this T cell receptor beta chain was carried out in a study of OX40 agonist ivuxolimab in advanced cancers. About the study: With a range of about 23 to 85, age averaged roughly 61 years, and around 80% were male.

The cohort excluded patients with autoimmune disease history or systemic immunosuppression. Study-level findings and limits: On average, CD8+ T cells had more expanded clones than CD4+. The authors did not determine the antigen specificity of the expanded peripheral T cells.

The data were produced by immunoSEQ multiplex PCR, yet TCRdb's version contains in-frame clones alone and is incomplete. The table shows around 40,000 clones, with about 90% occurring only once. In germline, CDR1 is LNHDA, CDR2 SQIVND (reference sequence). CDR3 length equals 15 residues. Germline trimming cut 5 bases from V and 0 bases from J; bases unmatched to any gene: 7. Concerning this clone: Antigen unknown.

This receptor was taken from an adult with an advanced solid tumor such as melanoma, head and neck, liver or kidney cancer. The sample in question was CD4+ or CD8+ T cells sorted from blood, obtained in a trial of the OX40 agonist ivuxolimab. The chain combines TRBV19 with TRBJ2-7; 7 positions match TRBD1. CDR3 DNA sequence: TGTGCCAGTAGTCGTCACCGGGACAGCTCCTACGAGCAGTACTTC. Translation gives CASSRHRDSSYEQYF.